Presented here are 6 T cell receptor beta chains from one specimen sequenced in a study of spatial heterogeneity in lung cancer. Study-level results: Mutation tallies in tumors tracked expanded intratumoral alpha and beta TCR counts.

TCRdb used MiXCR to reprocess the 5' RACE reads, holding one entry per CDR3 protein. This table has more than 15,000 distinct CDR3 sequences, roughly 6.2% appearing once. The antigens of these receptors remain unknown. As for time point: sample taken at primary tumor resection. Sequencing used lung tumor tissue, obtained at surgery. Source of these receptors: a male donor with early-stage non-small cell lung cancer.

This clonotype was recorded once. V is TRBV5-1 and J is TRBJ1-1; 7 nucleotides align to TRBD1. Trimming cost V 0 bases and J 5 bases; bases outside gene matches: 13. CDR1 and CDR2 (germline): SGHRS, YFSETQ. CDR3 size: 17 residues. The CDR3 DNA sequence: TGCGCCAGCAGCTTGGTAGGGGGCAAAGGCACTGGAACTGAAGCTTTCTTT. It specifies CASSLVGGKGTGTEAFF.

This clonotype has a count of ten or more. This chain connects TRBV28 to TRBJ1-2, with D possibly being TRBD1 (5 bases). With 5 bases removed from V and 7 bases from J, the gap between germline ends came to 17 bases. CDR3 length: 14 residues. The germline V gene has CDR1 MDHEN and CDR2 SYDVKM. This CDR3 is CASSNSAGAGGYTF. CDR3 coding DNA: TGTGCCAGCAGTAACTCGGCCGGGGCCGGTGGCTACACCTTC.

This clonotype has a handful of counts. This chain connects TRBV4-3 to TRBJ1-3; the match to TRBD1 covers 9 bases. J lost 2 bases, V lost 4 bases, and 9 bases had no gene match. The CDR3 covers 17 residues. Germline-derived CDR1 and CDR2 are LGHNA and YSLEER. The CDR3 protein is CASSRQGTGWTGNTIYF. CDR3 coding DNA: TGCGCCAGCAGCCGACAAGGGACAGGGTGGACTGGAAACACCATATATTTT.

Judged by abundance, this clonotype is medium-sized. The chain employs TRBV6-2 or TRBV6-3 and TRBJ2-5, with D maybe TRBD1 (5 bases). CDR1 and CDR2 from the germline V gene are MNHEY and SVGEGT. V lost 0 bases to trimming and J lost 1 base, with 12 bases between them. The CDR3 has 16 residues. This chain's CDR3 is CASSYSIQAGQETQYF. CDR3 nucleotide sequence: TGTGCCAGCAGTTACTCGATACAGGCCGGCCAAGAGACCCAGTACTTC.

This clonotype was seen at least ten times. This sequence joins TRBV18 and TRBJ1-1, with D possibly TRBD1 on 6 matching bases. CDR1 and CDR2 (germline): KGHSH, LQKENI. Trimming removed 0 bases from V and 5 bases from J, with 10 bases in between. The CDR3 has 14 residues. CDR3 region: CASSPPRGPTEAFF. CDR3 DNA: TGTGCCAGCTCACCACCCAGGGGCCCTACTGAAGCTTTCTTT.

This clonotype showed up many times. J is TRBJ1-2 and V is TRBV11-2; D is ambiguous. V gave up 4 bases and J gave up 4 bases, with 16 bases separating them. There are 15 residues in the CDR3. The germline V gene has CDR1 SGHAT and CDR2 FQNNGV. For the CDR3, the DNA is TGTGCCAGCAGCTCCGTGACGAAACGTGGCTATGGCTACACCTTC. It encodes CASSSVTKRGYGYTF.